This note documents a single TCR beta chain sequence. The target antigen is unknown. These data originate in a study of T cell responses to AZD1222 COVID-19 vaccine. Study at large: Second-dose timings of about 4 or about 12 weeks were pooled.

Germline CDR1 and CDR2: SGHNT and YYREEE (reference sequence). The V and J ends lost 0 bases and 8 bases respectively, with 12 bases between them. The CDR3 is 14 residues long. TCRdb keeps only in-frame clones here, not all; method: immunoSEQ multiplex PCR. The sample records 120,000 to 150,000 clones, roughly nine tenths being singletons. Study-level points and caveats: Among those given AZD1222, only six were seropositive at baseline. Mostly white British, mostly female donors; authors suggested clonal diversity may be underestimated.

This specimen was peripheral blood, taken on day 0 of AZD1222 vaccination. The gene calls are TRBV5-4 and TRBJ2-4; D is perhaps TRBD2 (5 bases). The receptor was isolated from an adult in good health. The CDR3: CASSLGGARDIQYF. The CDR3 DNA reads as TGTGCCAGCAGCTTGGGAGGAGCGAGGGACATTCAGTACTTC.